A selection of T cell receptor beta chains follows, all from one sample in a study of T-cell memory formation after mild COVID-19. TCRdb passed the 5' RACE reads through MiXCR, listing each CDR3 protein once. The sample contains a few hundred thousand distinct CDR3 sequences, roughly a tenth of which appear only once. The source material was PBMCs or a T cell subset sorted from them (not recorded which). The receptors shown here come from a man aged 18 to 29 who had mild COVID-19 (a few samples of this study predate the infection). Cell type and time point are not known. CDR3s include the opening cysteine and the closing phenylalanine or tryptophan. Fields, in order: CDR3 protein, CDR3 DNA, V gene, D gene, J gene, clone size. A D gene is named only where the DNA matches it firmly. The size field is filled for only some rows; it gives once, few, many or a size class.

CDR3 protein: CASSLERVTGELFF
CDR3 DNA: TGTGCCAGCAGCTTAGAAAGAGTCACCGGGGAGCTGTTTTTT
V gene: TRBV7-8
D gene: -
J gene: TRBJ2-2
clone size: -

CDR3 protein: CAIIGNQPQHF
CDR3 DNA: TGTGCCATCATCGGCAATCAGCCCCAGCATTTT
V gene: TRBV10-3
D gene: -
J gene: TRBJ1-5
clone size: -

CDR3 protein: CASSLAIGYTDTQYF
CDR3 DNA: TGCGCCAGCAGCTTGGCCATAGGGTACACAGATACGCAGTATTTT
V gene: TRBV5-1
D gene: -
J gene: TRBJ2-3
clone size: many

CDR3 protein: CASSLVGGRRDTQYF
CDR3 DNA: TGTGCCAGCAGTTTGGTCGGAGGCCGGAGAGATACGCAGTATTTT
V gene: TRBV6-2/TRBV6-3
D gene: -
J gene: TRBJ2-3
clone size: -

CDR3 protein: CASSPRDRRSGELFF
CDR3 DNA: TGTGCCAGCAGCCCCAGGGATAGGAGGTCCGGGGAGCTGTTTTTT
V gene: TRBV11-1
D gene: -
J gene: TRBJ2-2
clone size: few

CDR3 protein: CASSYMGPGYGYTF
CDR3 DNA: TGTGCCAGCAGTTATATGGGTCCTGGCTATGGCTACACCTTC
V gene: TRBV6-2/TRBV6-3
D gene: -
J gene: TRBJ1-2
clone size: -

CDR3 protein: CASSHGSSYNSPLHF
CDR3 DNA: TGCGCCAGCAGCCACGGGAGCTCCTATAATTCACCCCTCCACTTT
V gene: TRBV4-1
D gene: -
J gene: TRBJ1-6
clone size: many

CDR3 protein: CASSESGANVLTF
CDR3 DNA: TGTGCCAGCAGTGAGTCTGGGGCCAACGTCCTGACTTTC
V gene: TRBV25-1
D gene: -
J gene: TRBJ2-6
clone size: -

CDR3 protein: CASSLYGGAVTGELFF
CDR3 DNA: TGCGCCAGCAGCTTGTACGGGGGCGCGGTCACCGGGGAGCTGTTTTTT
V gene: TRBV5-1
D gene: -
J gene: TRBJ2-2
clone size: many

CDR3 protein: CASSLGLSDRGFGYTF
CDR3 DNA: TGTGCCAGCAGCTTAGGCCTGTCAGACAGGGGTTTTGGCTACACCTTC
V gene: TRBV13
D gene: TRBD1
J gene: TRBJ1-2
clone size: few

CDR3 protein: CASSQSQGPVNYGYTF
CDR3 DNA: TGCGCCAGCAGCCAATCCCAGGGGCCCGTTAACTATGGCTACACCTTC
V gene: TRBV4-3
D gene: -
J gene: TRBJ1-2
clone size: few

CDR3 protein: CASDLGDTQYF
CDR3 DNA: TGCGCCAGCGACCTGGGAGATACGCAGTATTTT
V gene: TRBV5-1
D gene: -
J gene: TRBJ2-3
clone size: few

CDR3 protein: CASRRDRGGNEQFF
CDR3 DNA: TGTGCCAGCAGGAGGGACAGGGGCGGGAATGAGCAGTTCTTC
V gene: TRBV6-5
D gene: TRBD1
J gene: TRBJ2-1
clone size: -

CDR3 protein: CASSQERQSYNEQFF
CDR3 DNA: TGCGCCAGCAGCCAAGAACGGCAATCCTACAATGAGCAGTTCTTC
V gene: TRBV4-3
D gene: -
J gene: TRBJ2-1
clone size: -

CDR3 protein: CASQPGQDTDTQYF
CDR3 DNA: TGTGCCAGCCAGCCGGGACAAGACACAGATACGCAGTATTTT
V gene: TRBV12-3/TRBV12-4
D gene: -
J gene: TRBJ2-3
clone size: few

CDR3 protein: CASSPGGSTNEKLFF
CDR3 DNA: TGTGCCAGCAGCCCCGGCGGTTCAACTAATGAAAAACTGTTTTTT
V gene: TRBV6-2/TRBV6-3
D gene: -
J gene: TRBJ1-4
clone size: -

CDR3 protein: CASSLMGGNQPKHF
CDR3 DNA: TGTGCCAGCAGTTTAATGGGAGGCAATCAGCCCAAGCATTTT
V gene: TRBV12-3/TRBV12-4
D gene: -
J gene: TRBJ1-5
clone size: -

CDR3 protein: CASSRQQGFTDTQYF
CDR3 DNA: TGTGCCAGCAGTCGTCAACAGGGATTCACAGATACGCAGTATTTT
V gene: TRBV12-3/TRBV12-4
D gene: -
J gene: TRBJ2-3
clone size: -

CDR3 protein: CASGTGGTEAFF
CDR3 DNA: TGCGCCAGCGGGACAGGGGGTACTGAAGCTTTCTTT
V gene: TRBV5-1
D gene: TRBD1
J gene: TRBJ1-1
clone size: few

CDR3 protein: CASSQSGGGTQYF
CDR3 DNA: TGTGCCAGCAGCCAATCGGGGGGAGGGACCCAGTACTTC
V gene: TRBV7-3
D gene: TRBD2
J gene: TRBJ2-5
clone size: -

CDR3 protein: CASSFRQGAGNAEAFF
CDR3 DNA: TGTGCCAGCAGTTTTCGACAGGGTGCCGGGAACGCTGAAGCTTTCTTT
V gene: TRBV28
D gene: TRBD1
J gene: TRBJ1-1
clone size: few

CDR3 protein: CASKRGLAKNIQYF
CDR3 DNA: TGTGCCAGTAAAAGGGGGCTGGCCAAAAACATTCAGTACTTC
V gene: TRBV19
D gene: TRBD1
J gene: TRBJ2-4
clone size: few

CDR3 protein: CASNPGQGNTGELFF
CDR3 DNA: TGTGCCAGCAACCCTGGACAGGGGAACACCGGGGAGCTGTTTTTT
V gene: TRBV9
D gene: TRBD1
J gene: TRBJ2-2
clone size: -

CDR3 protein: CASSFSGLAGGRSYEQYF
CDR3 DNA: TGTGCCAGCAGCTTCTCCGGACTAGCGGGGGGGCGCTCCTACGAGCAGTACTTC
V gene: TRBV13
D gene: TRBD2
J gene: TRBJ2-7
clone size: many

CDR3 protein: CASSGLRGADYGYTF
CDR3 DNA: TGTGCCAGCAGCGGCCTACGGGGCGCGGACTATGGCTACACCTTC
V gene: TRBV7-9
D gene: -
J gene: TRBJ1-2
clone size: -

CDR3 protein: CASSLFWGGPGADTQYF
CDR3 DNA: TGTGCCAGCAGTTTATTTTGGGGGGGGCCTGGGGCAGATACGCAGTATTTT
V gene: TRBV12-3/TRBV12-4
D gene: -
J gene: TRBJ2-3
clone size: -

CDR3 protein: CASSPPGTPTYEQYF
CDR3 DNA: TGTGCCAGCTCACCACCGGGGACACCAACCTACGAGCAGTACTTC
V gene: TRBV18
D gene: -
J gene: TRBJ2-7
clone size: -

CDR3 protein: CASSQLRDRGGTQYF
CDR3 DNA: TGTGCCAGCAGCCAACTCCGGGACAGGGGTGGGACCCAGTACTTC
V gene: TRBV7-8
D gene: TRBD1
J gene: TRBJ2-5
clone size: few

CDR3 protein: CAISDGGDETQYF
CDR3 DNA: TGTGCCATCAGTGATGGGGGGGATGAGACCCAGTACTTC
V gene: TRBV10-3
D gene: TRBD2
J gene: TRBJ2-5
clone size: few

CDR3 protein: CAISADRSSYEQYF
CDR3 DNA: TGTGCCATCAGCGCAGACAGGAGCTCCTACGAGCAGTACTTC
V gene: TRBV10-3
D gene: -
J gene: TRBJ2-7
clone size: few

CDR3 protein: CASSSRVKQFF
CDR3 DNA: TGTGCCAGCAGCAGCCGGGTGAAGCAGTTCTTC
V gene: TRBV7-2
D gene: -
J gene: TRBJ2-1
clone size: -

CDR3 protein: CASSLANGF
CDR3 DNA: TGTGCCAGCAGCTTAGCGAACGGCTTC
V gene: TRBV7-2
D gene: -
J gene: TRBJ2-7
clone size: many

CDR3 protein: CSARDNRLDHNEQFF
CDR3 DNA: TGCAGTGCTAGAGATAATAGACTGGATCACAATGAGCAGTTCTTC
V gene: TRBV20-1
D gene: -
J gene: TRBJ2-1
clone size: -

CDR3 protein: CASSQDGVRGETQYF
CDR3 DNA: TGCGCCAGCAGCCAAGACGGGGTAAGGGGAGAGACCCAGTACTTC
V gene: TRBV4-1
D gene: -
J gene: TRBJ2-5
clone size: few

CDR3 protein: CASSLGGGFTEAFF
CDR3 DNA: TGTGCCAGCAGCTTAGGAGGTGGTTTCACTGAAGCTTTCTTT
V gene: TRBV7-2
D gene: -
J gene: TRBJ1-1
clone size: -

CDR3 protein: CASSLGRGDYTGELFF
CDR3 DNA: TGTGCCAGCAGTTTAGGGCGGGGGGATTACACCGGGGAGCTGTTTTTT
V gene: TRBV12-3/TRBV12-4
D gene: TRBD2
J gene: TRBJ2-2
clone size: few